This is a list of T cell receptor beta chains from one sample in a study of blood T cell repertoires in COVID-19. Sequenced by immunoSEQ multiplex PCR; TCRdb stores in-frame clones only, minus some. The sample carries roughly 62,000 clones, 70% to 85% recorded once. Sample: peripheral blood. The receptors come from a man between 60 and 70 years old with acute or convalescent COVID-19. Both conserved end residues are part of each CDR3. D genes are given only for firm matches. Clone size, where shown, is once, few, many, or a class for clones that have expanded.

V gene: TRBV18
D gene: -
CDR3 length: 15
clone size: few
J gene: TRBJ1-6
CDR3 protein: CASSPSGLGNSPLHF
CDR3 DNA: TGTGCCAGCTCACCCTCAGGGCTCGGTAATTCACCCCTCCACTTT

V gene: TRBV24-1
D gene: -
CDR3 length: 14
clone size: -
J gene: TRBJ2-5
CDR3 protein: CATSDSQFQGTQYF
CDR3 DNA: TGTGCCACCAGTGACTCACAGTTCCAAGGGACCCAGTACTTC

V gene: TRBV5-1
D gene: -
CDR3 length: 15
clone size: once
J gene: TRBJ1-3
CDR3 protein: CASSLGQLSGNTIYF
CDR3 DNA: TGCGCCAGCAGCTTGGGACAACTCTCTGGAAACACCATATATTTT

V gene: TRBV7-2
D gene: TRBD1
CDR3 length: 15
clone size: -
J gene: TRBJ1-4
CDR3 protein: CASSSGLTGVDKLFF
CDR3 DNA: TGTGCCAGCAGCTCCGGATTGACAGGGGTCGATAAACTGTTTTTT

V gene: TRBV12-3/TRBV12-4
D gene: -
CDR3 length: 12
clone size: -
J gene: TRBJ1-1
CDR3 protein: CASAIYRAEAFF
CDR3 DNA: TGTGCCAGCGCCATTTACAGGGCGGAAGCTTTCTTT

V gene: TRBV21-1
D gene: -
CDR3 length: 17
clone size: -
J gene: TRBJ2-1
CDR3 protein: CASSSPLAGATYNEQFF
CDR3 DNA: TGTGCCAGCAGCTCTCCACTAGCGGGGGCAACCTACAATGAGCAGTTCTTC

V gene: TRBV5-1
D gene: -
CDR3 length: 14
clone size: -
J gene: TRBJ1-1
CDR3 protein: CASQRTATNTEAFF
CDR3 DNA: TGCGCCAGCCAACGGACAGCCACGAACACTGAAGCTTTCTTT

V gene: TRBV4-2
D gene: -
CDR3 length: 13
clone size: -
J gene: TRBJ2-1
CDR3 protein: CASSQEGAREQFF
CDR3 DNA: TGTGCCAGCAGCCAAGAAGGGGCACGTGAGCAGTTCTTC

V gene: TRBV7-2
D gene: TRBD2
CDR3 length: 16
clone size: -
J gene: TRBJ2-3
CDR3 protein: CASSLEAGGLGDTQYF
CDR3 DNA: TGTGCCAGCAGCTTAGAGGCGGGGGGGCTAGGGGATACGCAGTATTTT

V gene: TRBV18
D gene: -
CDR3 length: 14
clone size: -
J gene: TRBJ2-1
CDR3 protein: CASSPVLRGNEQFF
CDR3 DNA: TGTGCCAGCTCACCGGTTCTTCGGGGCAATGAGCAGTTCTTC

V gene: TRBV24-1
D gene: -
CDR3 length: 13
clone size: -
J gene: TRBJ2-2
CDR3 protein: CATGQEGTGELFF
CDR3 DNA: TGTGCCACCGGACAAGAAGGAACCGGGGAGCTGTTTTTT

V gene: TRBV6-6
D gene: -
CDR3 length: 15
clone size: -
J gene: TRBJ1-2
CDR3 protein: CASSYEANSARGYTF
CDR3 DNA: TGTGCCAGCAGTTACGAAGCGAACTCTGCTCGGGGCTACACCTTC

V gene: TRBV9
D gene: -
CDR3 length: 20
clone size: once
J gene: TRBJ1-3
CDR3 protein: CASSPSWLSQGRSSGNTIYF
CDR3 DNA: TGTGCCAGCAGCCCGTCCTGGTTAAGCCAGGGTCGCAGCTCTGGAAACACCATATATTTT

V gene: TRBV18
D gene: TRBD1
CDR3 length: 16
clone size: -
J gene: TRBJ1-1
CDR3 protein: CASSRTGGTLGAEAFF
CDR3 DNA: TGTGCCAGCTCGCGAACAGGGGGCACCTTAGGGGCTGAAGCTTTCTTT

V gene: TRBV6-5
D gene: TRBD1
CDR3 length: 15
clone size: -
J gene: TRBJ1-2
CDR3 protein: CASSPGTGKAHGYTF
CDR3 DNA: TGTGCCAGCAGTCCCGGGACAGGGAAAGCGCATGGCTACACCTTC

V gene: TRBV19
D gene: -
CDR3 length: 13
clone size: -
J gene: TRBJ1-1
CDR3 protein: CASSIAWNTEAFF
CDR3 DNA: TGTGCCAGTAGTATAGCGTGGAACACTGAAGCTTTCTTT

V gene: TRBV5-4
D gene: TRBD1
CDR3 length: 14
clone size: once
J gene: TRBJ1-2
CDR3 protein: CASSFFDRASGYTF
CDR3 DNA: TGTGCCAGCAGCTTTTTTGACAGGGCGAGTGGCTACACCTTC

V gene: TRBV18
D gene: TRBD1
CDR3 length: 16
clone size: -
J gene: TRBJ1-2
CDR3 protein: CASSPSGQGGNYGYTF
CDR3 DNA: TGTGCCAGCTCACCATCAGGACAGGGCGGTAACTATGGCTACACCTTC

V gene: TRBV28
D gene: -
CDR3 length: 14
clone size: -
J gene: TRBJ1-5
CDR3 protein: CASSPDRLNQPQHF
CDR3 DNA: TGTGCCAGCAGCCCCGACAGGTTGAATCAGCCCCAGCATTTT

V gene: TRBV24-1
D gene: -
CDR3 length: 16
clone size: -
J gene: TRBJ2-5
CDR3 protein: CATSEPVLTGQETQYF
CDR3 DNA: TGTGCCACCAGTGAGCCGGTACTGACAGGCCAAGAGACCCAGTACTTC

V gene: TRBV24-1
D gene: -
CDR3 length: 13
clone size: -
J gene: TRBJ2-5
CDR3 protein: CATSDSYQETQYF
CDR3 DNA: TGTGCCACCAGTGACTCGTACCAAGAGACCCAGTACTTC

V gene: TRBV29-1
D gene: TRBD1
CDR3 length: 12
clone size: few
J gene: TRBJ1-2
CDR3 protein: CSEGEQGDGYTF
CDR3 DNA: TGCAGCGAGGGGGAACAGGGGGATGGCTACACCTTC

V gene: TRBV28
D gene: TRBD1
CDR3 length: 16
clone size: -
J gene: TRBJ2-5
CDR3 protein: CASSFLQGALQETQYF
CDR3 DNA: TGTGCCAGCAGTTTTCTCCAGGGGGCCCTACAAGAGACCCAGTACTTC

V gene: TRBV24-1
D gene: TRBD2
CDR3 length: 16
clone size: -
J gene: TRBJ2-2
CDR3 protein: CATSALAGGYTGELFF
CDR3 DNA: TGTGCCACCAGTGCTTTGGCGGGGGGCTACACCGGGGAGCTGTTTTTT

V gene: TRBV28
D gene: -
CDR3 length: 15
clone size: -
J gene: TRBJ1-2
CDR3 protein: CASSTTGLANYGYTF
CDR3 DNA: TGTGCCAGCAGTACCACAGGATTGGCGAACTATGGCTACACCTTC

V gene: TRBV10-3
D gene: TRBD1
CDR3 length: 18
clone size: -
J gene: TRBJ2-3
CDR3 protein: CAIRPPSRQGYSTDTQYF
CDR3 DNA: TGTGCCATCAGACCCCCCTCCCGACAGGGCTATAGCACAGATACGCAGTATTTT

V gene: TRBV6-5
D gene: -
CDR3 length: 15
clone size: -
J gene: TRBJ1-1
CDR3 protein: CASITGLFFNTEAFF
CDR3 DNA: TGTGCCAGCATCACGGGACTATTTTTTAACACTGAAGCTTTCTTT

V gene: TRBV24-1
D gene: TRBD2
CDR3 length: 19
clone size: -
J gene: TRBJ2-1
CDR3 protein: CATSDTSGGPQGLASEQFF
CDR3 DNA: TGTGCCACCAGTGATACTAGCGGGGGGCCACAAGGGCTGGCCAGTGAGCAGTTCTTC

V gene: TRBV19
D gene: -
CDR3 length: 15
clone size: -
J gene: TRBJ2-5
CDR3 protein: CASSIQAGAGETQYF
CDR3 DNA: TGTGCCAGTAGTATCCAGGCGGGGGCGGGAGAGACCCAGTACTTC

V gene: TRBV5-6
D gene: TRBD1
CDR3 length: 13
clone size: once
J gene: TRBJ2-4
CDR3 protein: CASNQGARDIQYF
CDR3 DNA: TGTGCCAGCAACCAGGGGGCAAGGGACATTCAGTACTTC

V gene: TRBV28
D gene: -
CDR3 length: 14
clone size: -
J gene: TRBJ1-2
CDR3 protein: CASSFGEAYYGYTF
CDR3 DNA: TGTGCCAGCAGTTTTGGAGAGGCCTACTATGGCTACACCTTC

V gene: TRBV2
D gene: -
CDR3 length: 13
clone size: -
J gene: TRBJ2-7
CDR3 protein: CASGQQEMREQYF
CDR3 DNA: TGTGCCAGCGGCCAACAGGAGATGAGGGAGCAGTACTTC

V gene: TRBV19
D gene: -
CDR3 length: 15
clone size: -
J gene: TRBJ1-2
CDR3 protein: CASSWNSGRLYGYTF
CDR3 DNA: TGTGCCAGTAGTTGGAATTCAGGCAGGCTCTATGGCTACACCTTC

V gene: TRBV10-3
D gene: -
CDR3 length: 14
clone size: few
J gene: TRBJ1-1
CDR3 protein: CAIRESGGFTEAFF
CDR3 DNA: TGTGCCATCCGGGAGAGTGGAGGATTCACTGAAGCTTTCTTT

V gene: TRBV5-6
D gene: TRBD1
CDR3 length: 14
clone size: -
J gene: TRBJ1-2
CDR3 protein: CASSPGQGPYGYTF
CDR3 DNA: TGTGCCAGCAGCCCCGGACAGGGACCCTATGGCTACACCTTC

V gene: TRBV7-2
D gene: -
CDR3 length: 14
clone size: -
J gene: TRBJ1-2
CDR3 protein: CASSLRGANYGYTF
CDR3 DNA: TGTGCCAGCAGCTTACGGGGGGCTAACTATGGCTACACCTTC

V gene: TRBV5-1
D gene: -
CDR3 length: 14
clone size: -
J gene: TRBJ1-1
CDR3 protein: CASSLWWGDTEAFF
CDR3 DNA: TGCGCCAGCAGCTTGTGGTGGGGGGACACTGAAGCTTTCTTT

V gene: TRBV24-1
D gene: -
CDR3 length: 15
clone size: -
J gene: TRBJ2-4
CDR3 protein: CATSDTRSGKNIQYF
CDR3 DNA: TGTGCCACCAGTGATACCCGATCGGGGAAAAACATTCAGTACTTC

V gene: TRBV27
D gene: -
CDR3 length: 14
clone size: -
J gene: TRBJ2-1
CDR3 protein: CASSLSTSHNEQFF
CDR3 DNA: TGTGCCAGCAGTTTATCCACATCACACAATGAGCAGTTCTTC

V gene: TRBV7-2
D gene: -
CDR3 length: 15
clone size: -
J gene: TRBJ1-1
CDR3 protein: CASSLTVSSGTEAFF
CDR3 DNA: TGTGCCAGCAGCTTAACGGTCTCCTCGGGGACTGAAGCTTTCTTT

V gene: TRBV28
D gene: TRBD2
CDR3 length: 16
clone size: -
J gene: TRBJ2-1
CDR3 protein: CASRTLLAASYNEQFF
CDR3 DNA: TGTGCCAGCAGAACCCTACTAGCGGCTTCCTACAATGAGCAGTTCTTC

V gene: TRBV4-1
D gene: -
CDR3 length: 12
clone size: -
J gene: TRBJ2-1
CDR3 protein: CASSQGGNEQFF
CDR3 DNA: TGCGCCAGCAGCCAAGGAGGTAATGAGCAGTTCTTC

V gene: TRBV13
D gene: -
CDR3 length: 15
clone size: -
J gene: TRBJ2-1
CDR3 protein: CASSLFGGSYNEQFF
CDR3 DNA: TGTGCCAGCAGCTTATTCGGGGGTTCCTACAATGAGCAGTTCTTC

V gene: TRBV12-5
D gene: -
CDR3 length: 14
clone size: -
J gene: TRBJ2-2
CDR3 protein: CASGKAVNTGELFF
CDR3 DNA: TGTGCTAGTGGGAAAGCGGTAAACACCGGGGAGCTGTTTTTT

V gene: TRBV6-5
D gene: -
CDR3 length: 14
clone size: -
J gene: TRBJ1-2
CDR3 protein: CASRGGLTGYGYTF
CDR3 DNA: TGTGCCAGCAGGGGCGGACTGACGGGCTATGGCTACACCTTC